This T cell receptor (beta chain) was sequenced during a study of radiotherapy plus CTLA-4 blockade in lung cancer. Overall study: In approximately 17% of patients, objective responses were seen; 31% had disease control. Points from the study as a whole: Early blood T cell clone dynamics reportedly forecast response best, with interferon-beta. Some TCR clones had been derived from tumors. These clones expanded in peripheral blood after radiotherapy plus ipilimumab.

Patients had chemo-refractory metastatic non-small-cell lung cancer and received focal radiation plus CTLA-4 blockade that used ipilimumab. TCRdb's table, derived via immunoSEQ multiplex PCR, lists solely in-frame clones and lacks some. There are more than 55,000 clones in the sample; more than 60% occur only once, and 3.5% to 4.5% lies in the top ten. In this sample, this clone turned up once. The antigen is not known. One end of the junction is discordant with germline, which a read error may explain. This CDR3 is built from 11 residues. Germline V gene lookup returns CDR1 MGHDK and CDR2 SYGVNS. The chain couples TRBV25-1 to TRBJ2-7; D is undetermined. The sequence was obtained from a human donor with non-small cell lung cancer who had a partial response to radiotherapy plus ipilimumab. The sample here was peripheral blood, taken from a patient treated with radiotherapy plus ipilimumab. CDR3 protein: CATSLLYEQYF. The CDR3 coding sequence is TGTGCCACCAGTCTACTCTACGAGCAGTACTTC.